The present T cell receptor (beta chain) was sequenced within a study of response to subunit inactivated influenza vaccine. Study-wide results and limits: The study's authors posited that every seasonal influenza vaccination enlists few new T cells.

The germline V and J ends were trimmed by 7 bases and 2 bases, with 15 bases remaining between them. Germline V CDR1 and CDR2: DFQATT, SNEGSKA (reference sequence). This CDR3 contains 13 residues. Remarks on this clonotype: Its target is not known.

TCRdb ran MiXCR on the RT-PCR reads and lists one entry per CDR3 protein. The sample carries 750,000 to 850,000 distinct CDR3 sequences, around a sixth recorded once. The rearrangement links TRBV20-1 to TRBJ2-7; the D is unclear. The sequence was obtained from a man in his forties or fifties who received an inactivated influenza vaccine. The sample in question was PBMCs from blood, obtained roughly 5 days after vaccination. CDR3 nucleotide sequence: TGCAGTGTCAGTTCTTACCCAGCCTACGAGCAGTACTTC. Translating gives CSVSSYPAYEQYF.